This T cell receptor beta chain was captured in a study of esophageal squamous cell carcinoma under preoperative chemotherapy (dated by TCRdb to 2016 to 2019). Study-wide context: In the study, TCR repertoires were profiled in both peripheral blood T cells and tumor-infiltrating lymphocytes. The study assessed how paclitaxel-nedaplatin chemotherapy affected T-cell receptor repertoires in patients with esophageal squamous cell carcinoma. The cohort comprised five or six patients with primary esophageal squamous cell carcinoma. Repertoires from samples obtained before paclitaxel-nedaplatin therapy were compared with repertoires from samples obtained after paclitaxel-nedaplatin therapy. General findings and caveats noted by the study authors: Post-treatment tumor-infiltrating lymphocytes appeared partly derived from peripheral T cells migrating into the tumor, not solely from local clonal changes. The cohort was small, with only 5 or 6 patients with esophageal squamous cell carcinoma analyzed. Immediate and substantial changes in clonotype frequency were induced by paclitaxel-nedaplatin therapy, and contraction rather than amplification was more likely to be observed among abundant clones. A significant increase in TCR diversity was observed in peripheral T cells after chemotherapy, whereas no such increase was observed in tumor-infiltrating lymphocytes.

Comment on this clonotype: Its antigen is not yet known. A junction end diverges from the germline sequence, so it may reflect a read error.

The sample's time point, from its label and the paper: after preoperative PTX-NDP chemotherapy. Before surgery, patients were given paclitaxel-nedaplatin as preoperative chemotherapy. The library was built by means of PCR. The sequencer listed for this sample is HiSeq X Ten. TCR repertoires were characterized by high-throughput sequencing. TCRdb applied fastp at Q25 and MiXCR to the public reads, then kept only in-frame beta chains. All rows with the same CDR3 protein become a single entry with the most common DNA and genes. The sample records roughly 30,000 distinct CDR3 sequences, under 60% of which are singletons. Roughly 25% of the sample is in the top ten clones. Sampling took place from a patient given preoperative chemotherapy. The TCR comes from a human donor with esophageal squamous cell carcinoma. The donor label of this sample is uncertain.

In nucleotides, the sequence is TGTGCCAGCAGCGTCCTAGCGCGGGGGCCCAATGACACGCAGTACTTT. Its protein is CASSVLARGPNDTQYF. In this chain, TRBV7-8 is recombined with TRBJ2-4, and possibly TRBD2, on 7 matching bases. The CDR1 and CDR2 encoded by the germline V gene are SGHVS and FQNEAQ. From the cysteine up to the phenylalanine, the CDR3 has a length of 16 residues. The only DNA kept is the CDR3, 48 bases in frame from the first base.